Presented here are 18 T cell receptor beta chains from one specimen sequenced in a study of T-cell reconstitution after alpha-beta-depleted transplantation in children. Library preparation (for TCRbeta) was performed with unique molecular identifiers. From the PCR reads, TCRdb called clonotypes with MiXCR, one entry per CDR3 protein. This sample yields about 58,000 distinct CDR3 sequences, of which 40% to 45% are seen a single time; roughly 98% belongs to the top ten. The material was PBMCs, mostly from graft donor cells, obtained 360 days after TCRalphabeta/CD19-depleted stem cell transplant. These receptors were collected from a male patient younger than 18 who had a stem cell transplant for acute lymphoblastic leukemia, so the T cells may come from the graft donor.

This chain connects TRBV6-1 to TRBJ1-2; 7 bases are shared with TRBD1. CDR3 length: 13 amino acids. Trimming took 2 bases from V and 8 from J; bases not matched to a gene: 5. Germline V CDR1 and CDR2: MNHNS, SASEGT. CDR3 amino acids: CASSEKGGGGYTF. The CDR3 nucleotides are TGTGCCAGCAGTGAAAAAGGGGGCGGCGGCTACACCTTC.

This chain uses TRBV4-1 with TRBJ2-1, with unresolved D. This CDR3 has 12 residues. Germline V CDR1 and CDR2: MGHRA, YSYEKL. Trimming removed 1 base from V and 5 bases from J, with 3 bases in between. CDR3 in DNA: TGCGCCAGCAGCCAAGTAAACAATGAGCAGTTCTTC. Encoded protein: CASSQVNNEQFF.

The gene calls are TRBV5-6 and TRBJ2-2; no definite D call. The CDR3 is 15 amino acids. Germline V lookup: CDR1 SGHDT, CDR2 YYEEEE. V was trimmed by 4 bases and J by 6 bases, leaving 16 bases between them. The CDR3 is CASSHMSFRSGELFF. For the CDR3, the DNA is TGTGCCAGCAGCCACATGAGCTTTCGGTCCGGGGAGCTGTTTTTT.

V and J are TRBV18 and TRBJ1-1, with a possible D match to TRBD1 (6 bases). The CDR3 length is 14 residues. Germline V gene sequence: CDR1 KGHSH, CDR2 LQKENI. The V gene lost 5 bases and the J gene lost 0 bases, with 10 bases spanning the gap. The CDR3 reads CASSTGPMNTEAFF. In DNA form, the CDR3 reads TGTGCCAGCTCAACAGGGCCGATGAACACTGAAGCTTTCTTT.

This clonotype appeared a single time. The chain carries TRBV14 and TRBJ2-5, with unresolved D. The CDR3 extends over 13 amino acids. Germline V lookup: CDR1 SGHDN, CDR2 FVKESK. The ends were cut back, 1 base at V and 7 bases at J, with 10 bases in the middle. The DNA for the CDR3 is TGTGCCAGCAGCCAAGCCAGAAAGGGGACCCAGTACTTC. Translated: CASSQARKGTQYF.

The chain is built from TRBV28 and TRBJ2-3; D remains ambiguous. The length of the CDR3 is 14 residues. The V and J ends lost 5 bases and 6 bases respectively, with 15 bases between them. Germline assignment: CDR1 MDHEN and CDR2 SYDVKM. The CDR3 reads CASSPVPNRDTQYF. CDR3 nucleotides: TGTGCCAGCAGTCCTGTACCCAATAGGGATACGCAGTATTTT.

This clonotype was observed once. V usage is TRBV12-3 or TRBV12-4 and J usage is TRBJ2-3, with no clear D. V lost 2 bases, J lost 5 bases, and 11 bases lay in between. The CDR3 extends over 14 amino acids. CDR3 amino acids: CASSLRAQRDTQYF. The CDR3 coding sequence is TGTGCCAGCAGTTTAAGGGCTCAGAGAGATACGCAGTATTTT.

The rearrangement links TRBV7-8 to TRBJ1-1; perhaps TRBD1 as D (5 bases). The CDR3 loop spans 16 amino acids. The V and J ends lost 5 bases and 0 bases respectively, with 16 bases between them. Germline V CDR1 and CDR2: SGHVS, FQNEAQ. Here the CDR3 reads CASSRAPGTVNTEAFF. CDR3 sequence (DNA): TGTGCCAGCAGCCGTGCACCCGGGACGGTGAACACTGAAGCTTTCTTT.

This clonotype was seen a handful of times. This chain uses TRBV5-6 with TRBJ2-7; the D is unclear. V was trimmed by 2 bases and J by 0 bases, leaving 9 bases between them. The CDR3 totals 14 residues. Germline CDR1 is SGHDT and CDR2 is YYEEEE. In DNA, the CDR3 is TGTGCCAGCAGCTTATCTGGGAACTCCTACGAGCAGTACTTC. It encodes CASSLSGNSYEQYF.

The genes are TRBV12-3 or TRBV12-4 and TRBJ2-7, with 7 bases aligning to TRBD2. Unmatched junction bases numbered 4, after V lost 4 bases and J lost 4 bases. CDR3 length equals 13 residues. CDR3 DNA: TGTGCCAGCAGTTCTACTAGCGAGTACGAGCAGTACTTC. Translating gives CASSSTSEYEQYF.

The chain has TRBV6-6 and TRBJ1-6; D uncertain. This CDR3 comprises 12 residues. Germline assignment: CDR1 MNHNY and CDR2 SVGAGI (reference sequence). V was clipped by 8 bases and J by 11 bases, with 13 bases between them. As DNA, the CDR3 is TGTGCCAGCTTAGAGGGAGCTCCACCCCTCCACTTT. This sequence encodes CASLEGAPPLHF.

This clonotype was detected only a few times. The genes are TRBV20-1 and TRBJ2-7, with D perhaps TRBD2 (6 bases). Looked up from germline, CDR1 is DFQATT and CDR2 is SNEGSKA (reference sequence). Trimming removed 4 bases from V and 2 bases from J, with 12 bases in between. The CDR3 totals 13 residues. The CDR3 loop is CSATGTVPYEQYF. DNA of the CDR3: TGCAGTGCTACCGGGACTGTACCCTACGAGCAGTACTTC.

J is TRBJ1-2 and V is TRBV5-1; 7 positions match TRBD1. The length of the CDR3 is 13 residues. V lost 6 bases, J lost 9 bases, and 11 bases stayed unmatched. CDR1 is SGHRS and CDR2 is YFSETQ in the germline V gene. The CDR3 DNA reads as TGCGCCAGCACCTTAGTGACAGGGCTTCGCTACACCTTC. It translates to CASTLVTGLRYTF.

This sequence joins TRBV12-3 or TRBV12-4 and TRBJ1-4; 9 bases match TRBD1. V shed 6 bases and J 6 bases; nucleotides not matched to a gene: 5. This CDR3 is built from 14 residues. The CDR3 reads CASSGTGWDEKLFF. CDR3 in DNA: TGTGCCAGCAGCGGGACAGGGTGGGATGAAAAACTGTTTTTT.

The V call is TRBV24-1, the J call TRBJ2-2; 10 positions match TRBD1. The CDR3 is made up of 15 amino acids. Germline trimming cut 9 bases from V and 1 base from J; bases unmatched to any gene: 4. Germline assignment: CDR1 KGHDR and CDR2 SFDVKD. CDR3 coding DNA: TGTGCCACCGGCGACAGGGGGCGGAACACCGGGGAGCTGTTTTTT. Translating it yields CATGDRGRNTGELFF.

This clonotype was detected only a few times. V is TRBV7-8 and J is TRBJ2-2; D is ambiguous. The CDR3 is made up of 12 amino acids. Germline-derived CDR1 and CDR2 are SGHVS and FQNEAQ. Trimming took 5 bases from V and 5 from J, leaving 6 bases between them. CDR3 protein: CASSTITGELFF. CDR3 nucleotide sequence: TGTGCCAGCAGCACTATTACCGGGGAGCTGTTTTTT.

The chain employs TRBV2 and TRBJ2-1, with D perhaps matching TRBD1 (6 bases). This CDR3 spans 14 amino acids. V lost 9 bases to trimming and J lost 5 bases, with 17 bases between them. Germline CDR1 and CDR2: SNHLY and FYNNEI. For the CDR3, the DNA is TGTGCCAGTCGTCACAGGGACACCCACAATGAGCAGTTCTTC. It is translated as CASRHRDTHNEQFF.

The genes are TRBV7-6 and TRBJ2-7; D may be TRBD1 (5 bases). This CDR3 is built from 17 residues. Per germline, CDR1 SGHVS and CDR2 FNYEAQ. Trimming took off 5 bases at V and 3 bases at J, with 23 bases between the two ends. This chain's CDR3 is CASSPYPSRVASYEQYF. The CDR3 region has the DNA TGTGCCAGCAGCCCCTACCCTTCCAGGGTGGCGAGCTACGAGCAGTACTTC.